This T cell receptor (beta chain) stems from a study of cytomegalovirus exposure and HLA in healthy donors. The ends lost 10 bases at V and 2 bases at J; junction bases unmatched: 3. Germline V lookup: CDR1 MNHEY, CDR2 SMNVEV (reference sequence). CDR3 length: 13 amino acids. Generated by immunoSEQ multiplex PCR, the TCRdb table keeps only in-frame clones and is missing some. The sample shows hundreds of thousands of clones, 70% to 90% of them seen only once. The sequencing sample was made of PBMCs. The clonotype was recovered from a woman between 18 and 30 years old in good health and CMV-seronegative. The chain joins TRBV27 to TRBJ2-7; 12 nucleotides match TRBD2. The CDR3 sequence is CATRLAGAYEQYF. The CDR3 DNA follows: TGTGCCACCAGACTAGCGGGGGCCTACGAGCAGTACTTC.